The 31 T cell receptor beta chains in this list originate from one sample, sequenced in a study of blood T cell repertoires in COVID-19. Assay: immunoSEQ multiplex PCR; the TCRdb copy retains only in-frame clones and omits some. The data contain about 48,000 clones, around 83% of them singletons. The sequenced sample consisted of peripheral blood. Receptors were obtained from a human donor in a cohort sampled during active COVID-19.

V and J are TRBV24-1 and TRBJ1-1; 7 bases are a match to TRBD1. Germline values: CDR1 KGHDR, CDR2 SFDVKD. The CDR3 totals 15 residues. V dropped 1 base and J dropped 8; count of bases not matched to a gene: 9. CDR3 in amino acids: CATSDFTKGAKEAFF. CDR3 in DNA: TGTGCCACCAGTGATTTTACTAAGGGGGCGAAGGAAGCTTTCTTT.

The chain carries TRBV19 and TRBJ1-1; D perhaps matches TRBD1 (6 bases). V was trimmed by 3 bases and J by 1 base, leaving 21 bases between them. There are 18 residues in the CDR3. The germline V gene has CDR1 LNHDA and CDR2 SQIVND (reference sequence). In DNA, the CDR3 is TGTGCCAGTAGTATGGGAGGGGGGCACAGGGTACGGAACACTGAAGCTTTCTTT. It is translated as CASSMGGGHRVRNTEAFF.

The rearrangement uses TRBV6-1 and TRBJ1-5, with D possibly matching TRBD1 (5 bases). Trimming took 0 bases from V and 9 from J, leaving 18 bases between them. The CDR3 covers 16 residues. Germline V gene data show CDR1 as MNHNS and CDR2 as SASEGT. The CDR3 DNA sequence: TGTGCCAGCAGTGAAGCGCTGGGGGGGGGAATAGCGCCCCAGCATTTT. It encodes CASSEALGGGIAPQHF.

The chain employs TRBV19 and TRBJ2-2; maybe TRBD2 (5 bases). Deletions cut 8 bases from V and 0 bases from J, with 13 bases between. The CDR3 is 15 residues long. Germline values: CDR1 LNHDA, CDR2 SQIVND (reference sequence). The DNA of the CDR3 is TGTGCCAGTGACTATGACGGGGCGAACACCGGGGAGCTGTTTTTT. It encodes CASDYDGANTGELFF.

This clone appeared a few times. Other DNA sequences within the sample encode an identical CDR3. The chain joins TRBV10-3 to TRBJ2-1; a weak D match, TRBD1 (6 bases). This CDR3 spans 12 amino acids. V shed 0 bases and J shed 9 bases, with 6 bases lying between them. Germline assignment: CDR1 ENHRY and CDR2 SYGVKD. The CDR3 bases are TGTGCCATCAGTGAGTCCAGGGGTGAGCAGTTCTTC. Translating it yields CAISESRGEQFF.

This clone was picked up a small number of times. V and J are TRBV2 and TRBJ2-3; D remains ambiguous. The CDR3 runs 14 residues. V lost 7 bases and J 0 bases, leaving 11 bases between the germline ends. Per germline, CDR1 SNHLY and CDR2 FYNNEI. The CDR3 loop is CASKSDWSTDTQYF. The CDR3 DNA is TGTGCCAGCAAAAGCGACTGGAGCACAGATACGCAGTATTTT.

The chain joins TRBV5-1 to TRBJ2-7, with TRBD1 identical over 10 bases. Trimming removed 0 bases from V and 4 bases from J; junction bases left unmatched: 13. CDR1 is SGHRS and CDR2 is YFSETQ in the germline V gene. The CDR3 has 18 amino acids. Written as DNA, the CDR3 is TGCGCCAGCAGCTTGGCCTCCCTGACAGGGGGCGGGCTTTACGAGCAGTACTTC. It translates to CASSLASLTGGGLYEQYF.

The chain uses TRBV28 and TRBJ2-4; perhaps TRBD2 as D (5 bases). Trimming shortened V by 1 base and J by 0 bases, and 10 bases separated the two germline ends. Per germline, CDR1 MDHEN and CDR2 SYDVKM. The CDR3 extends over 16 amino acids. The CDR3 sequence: CASSLLGSLAKNIQYF. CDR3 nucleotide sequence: TGTGCCAGCAGTTTATTGGGGAGCCTAGCCAAAAACATTCAGTACTTC.

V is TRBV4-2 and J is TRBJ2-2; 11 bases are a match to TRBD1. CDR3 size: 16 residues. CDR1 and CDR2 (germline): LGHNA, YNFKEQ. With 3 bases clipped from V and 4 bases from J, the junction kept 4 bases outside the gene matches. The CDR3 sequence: CASSQRGTGGTGELFF. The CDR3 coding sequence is TGTGCCAGCAGCCAGAGGGGGACAGGGGGCACCGGGGAGCTGTTTTTT.

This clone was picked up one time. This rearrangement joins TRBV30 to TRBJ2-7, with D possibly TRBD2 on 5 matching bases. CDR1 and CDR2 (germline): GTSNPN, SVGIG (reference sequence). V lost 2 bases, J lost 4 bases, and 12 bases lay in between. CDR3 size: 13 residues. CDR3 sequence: CAWSPGVGYEQYF. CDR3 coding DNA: TGTGCCTGGAGTCCCGGGGTCGGATACGAGCAGTACTTC.

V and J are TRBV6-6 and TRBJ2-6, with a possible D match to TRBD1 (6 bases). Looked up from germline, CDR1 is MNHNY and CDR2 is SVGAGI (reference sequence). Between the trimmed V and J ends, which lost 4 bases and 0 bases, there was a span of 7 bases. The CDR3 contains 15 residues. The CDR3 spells CASSLTGSGANVLTF. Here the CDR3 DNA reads TGTGCCAGCAGTTTGACAGGCTCTGGGGCCAACGTCCTGACTTTC.

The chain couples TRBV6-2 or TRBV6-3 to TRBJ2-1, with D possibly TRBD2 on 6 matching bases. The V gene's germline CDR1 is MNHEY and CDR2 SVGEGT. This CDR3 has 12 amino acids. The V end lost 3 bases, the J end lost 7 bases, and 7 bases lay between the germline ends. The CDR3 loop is CASSYGGNEQFF. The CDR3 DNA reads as TGTGCCAGCAGTTATGGGGGGAATGAGCAGTTCTTC.

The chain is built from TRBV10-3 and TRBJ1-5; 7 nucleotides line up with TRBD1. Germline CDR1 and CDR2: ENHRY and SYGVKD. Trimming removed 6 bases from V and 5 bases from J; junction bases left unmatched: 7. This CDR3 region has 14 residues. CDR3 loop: CAISPGQYDQPQHF. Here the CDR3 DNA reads TGTGCCATCAGCCCGGGACAGTACGATCAGCCCCAGCATTTT.

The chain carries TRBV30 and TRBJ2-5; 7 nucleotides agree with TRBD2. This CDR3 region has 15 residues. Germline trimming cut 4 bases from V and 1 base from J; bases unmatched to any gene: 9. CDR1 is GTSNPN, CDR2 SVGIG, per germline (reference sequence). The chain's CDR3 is CAWIPSGYPQETQYF. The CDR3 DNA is TGTGCCTGGATCCCTAGCGGATATCCCCAAGAGACCCAGTACTTC. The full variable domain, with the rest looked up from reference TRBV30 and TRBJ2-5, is SQTIHQWPATLVQPVGSPLSLECTVEGTSNPNLYWYRQAAGRGLQLLFYSVGIGQISSEVPQNLSASRPQDRQFILSSKKLLLSDSGFYLCAWIPSGYPQETQYFGPGTRLLVL.

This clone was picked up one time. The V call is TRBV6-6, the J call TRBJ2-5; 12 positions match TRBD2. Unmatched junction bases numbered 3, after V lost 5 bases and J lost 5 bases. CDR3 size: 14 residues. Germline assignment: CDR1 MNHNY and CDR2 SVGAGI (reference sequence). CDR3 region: CASSPSGGAETQYF. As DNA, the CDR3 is TGTGCCAGCAGTCCTAGCGGGGGGGCTGAGACCCAGTACTTC.

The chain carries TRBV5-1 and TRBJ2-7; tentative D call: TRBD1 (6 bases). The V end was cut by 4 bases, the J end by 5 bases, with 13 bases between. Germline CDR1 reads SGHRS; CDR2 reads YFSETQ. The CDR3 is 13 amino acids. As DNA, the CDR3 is TGCGCCAGCAGCAACACAGGGCTAAACGAGCAGTACTTC. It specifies CASSNTGLNEQYF.

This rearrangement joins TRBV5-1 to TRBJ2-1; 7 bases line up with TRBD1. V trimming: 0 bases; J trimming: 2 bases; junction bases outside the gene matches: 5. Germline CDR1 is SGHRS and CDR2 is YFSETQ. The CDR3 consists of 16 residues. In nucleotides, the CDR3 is TGCGCCAGCAGCTTGGAGGGGGACAGAACCTACAATGAGCAGTTCTTC. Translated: CASSLEGDRTYNEQFF.

The CDR3 sequence is CASSFGLAGGPGTGELFF. CDR3 DNA sequence: TGCGCCAGCAGCTTCGGCCTAGCGGGGGGGCCCGGCACCGGGGAGCTGTTTTTT. V is TRBV5-1 and J is TRBJ2-2; 12 nucleotides agree with TRBD2. This CDR3 is built from 18 residues. V dropped 2 bases and J dropped 4; count of bases not matched to a gene: 9. The germline V gene encodes CDR1 SGHRS and CDR2 YFSETQ.

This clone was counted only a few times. In nucleotides, the CDR3 is TGCGCCAGCAGCGCGACTAGTTTTTCTGTCGCAGATACGCAGTATTTT. Translating it yields CASSATSFSVADTQYF. This rearrangement joins TRBV5-1 to TRBJ2-3; possible D gene TRBD2, 6 bases. Germline assignment: CDR1 SGHRS and CDR2 YFSETQ. The CDR3 is 16 residues long. V was trimmed by 4 bases and J by 4 bases, leaving 19 bases between them.

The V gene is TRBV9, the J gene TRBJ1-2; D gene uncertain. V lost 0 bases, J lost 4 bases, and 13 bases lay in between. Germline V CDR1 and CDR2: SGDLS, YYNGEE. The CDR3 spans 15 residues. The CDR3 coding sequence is TGTGCCAGCAGCGTAGCGGATCAGGTGGCCTATGGCTACACCTTC. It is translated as CASSVADQVAYGYTF.

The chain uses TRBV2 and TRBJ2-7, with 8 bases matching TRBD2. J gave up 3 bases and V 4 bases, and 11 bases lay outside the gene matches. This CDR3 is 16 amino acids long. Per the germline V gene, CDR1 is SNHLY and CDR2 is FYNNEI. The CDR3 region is CASSGPSGGVSYEQYF. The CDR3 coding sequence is TGTGCCAGCAGTGGACCTTCCGGGGGGGTCAGCTACGAGCAGTACTTC.

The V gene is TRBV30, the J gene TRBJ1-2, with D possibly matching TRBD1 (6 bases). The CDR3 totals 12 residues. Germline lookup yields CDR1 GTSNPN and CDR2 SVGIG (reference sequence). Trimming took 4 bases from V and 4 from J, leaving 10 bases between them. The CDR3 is CAWNQGSYGYTF. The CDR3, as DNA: TGTGCCTGGAACCAGGGGAGCTATGGCTACACCTTC.

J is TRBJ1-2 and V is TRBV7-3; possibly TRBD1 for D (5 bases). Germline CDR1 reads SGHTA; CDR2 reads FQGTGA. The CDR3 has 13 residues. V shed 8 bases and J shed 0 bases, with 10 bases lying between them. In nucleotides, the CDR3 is TGTGCCAGCGGCCCGGGGGCTAACTATGGCTACACCTTC. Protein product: CASGPGANYGYTF. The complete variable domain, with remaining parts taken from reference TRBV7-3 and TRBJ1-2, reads GAGVSQTPSNKVTEKGKYVELRCDPISGHTALYWYRQSLGQGPEFLIYFQGTGAADDSGLPNDRFFAVRPEGSVSTLKIQRTERGDSAVYLCASGPGANYGYTFGSGTRLTVV.

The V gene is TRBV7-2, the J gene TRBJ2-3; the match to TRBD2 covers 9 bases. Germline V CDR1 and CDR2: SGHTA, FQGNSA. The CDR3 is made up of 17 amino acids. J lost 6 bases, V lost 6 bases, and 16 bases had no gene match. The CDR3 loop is CASRKEHLAGVYDTQYF. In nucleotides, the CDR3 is TGTGCCAGCAGAAAAGAGCACTTAGCGGGGGTTTATGATACGCAGTATTTT.

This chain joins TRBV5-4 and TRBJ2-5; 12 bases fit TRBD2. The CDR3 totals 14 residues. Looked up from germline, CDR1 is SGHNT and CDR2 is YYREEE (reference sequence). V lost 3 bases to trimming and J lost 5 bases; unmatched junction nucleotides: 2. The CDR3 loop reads CASSSGLAGETQYF. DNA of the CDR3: TGTGCCAGCAGCTCGGGACTAGCGGGCGAGACCCAGTACTTC.

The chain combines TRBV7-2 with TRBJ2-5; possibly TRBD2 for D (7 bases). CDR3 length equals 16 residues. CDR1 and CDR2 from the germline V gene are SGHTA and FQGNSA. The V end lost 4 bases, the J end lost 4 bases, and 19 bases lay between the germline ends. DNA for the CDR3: TGTGCCAGCAGCTCCTATGGTGGGGGGGGCCGAGAGACCCAGTACTTC. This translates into CASSSYGGGGRETQYF. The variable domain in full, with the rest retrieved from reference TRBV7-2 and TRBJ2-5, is GAGVSQSPSNKVTEKGKDVELRCDPISGHTALYWYRQSLGQGLEFLIYFQGNSAPDKSGLPSDRFSAERTGGSVSTLTIQRTQQEDSAVYLCASSSYGGGGRETQYFGPGTRLLVL.

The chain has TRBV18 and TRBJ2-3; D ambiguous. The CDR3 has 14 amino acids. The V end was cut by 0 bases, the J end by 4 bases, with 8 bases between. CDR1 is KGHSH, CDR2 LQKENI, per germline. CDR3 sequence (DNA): TGTGCCAGCTCACCACCCTCCCTAGCAGATACGCAGTATTTT. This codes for CASSPPSLADTQYF.

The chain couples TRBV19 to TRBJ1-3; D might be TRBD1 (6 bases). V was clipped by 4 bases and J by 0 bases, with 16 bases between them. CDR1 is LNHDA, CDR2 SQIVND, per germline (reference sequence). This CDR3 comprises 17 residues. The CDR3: CASSTALPGVSGNTIYF. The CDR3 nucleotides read TGTGCCAGTAGTACCGCCCTTCCAGGGGTCTCTGGAAACACCATATATTTT.

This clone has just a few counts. The CDR3 here is CSVARAGDGYTF. The CDR3 DNA reads TGCAGCGTTGCAAGGGCAGGGGATGGCTACACCTTC. The gene calls are TRBV29-1 and TRBJ1-2; TRBD1 might be the D (6 bases). V was shortened by 4 bases and J by 6 bases, with 12 bases between the two germline ends. CDR3 length: 12 residues. The germline gives CDR1 SQVTM, CDR2 ANQGSEA. The complete variable domain, with remaining parts taken from reference TRBV29-1 and TRBJ1-2, reads SAVISQKPSRDICQRGTSLTIQCQVDSQVTMMFWYRQQPGQSLTLIATANQGSEATYESGFVIDKFPISRPNLTFSTLTVSNMSPEDSSIYLCSVARAGDGYTFGSGTRLTVV.

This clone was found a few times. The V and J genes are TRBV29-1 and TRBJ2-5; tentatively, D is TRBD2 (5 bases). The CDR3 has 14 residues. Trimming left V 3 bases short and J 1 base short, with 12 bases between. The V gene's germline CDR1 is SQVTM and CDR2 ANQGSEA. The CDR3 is CSVESLVFQETQYF. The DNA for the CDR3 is TGCAGCGTTGAGTCACTAGTGTTCCAAGAGACCCAGTACTTC.

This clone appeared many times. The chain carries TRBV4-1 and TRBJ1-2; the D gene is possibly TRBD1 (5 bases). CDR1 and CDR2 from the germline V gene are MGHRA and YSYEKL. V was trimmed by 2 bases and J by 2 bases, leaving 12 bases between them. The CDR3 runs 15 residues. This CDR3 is CASSQRSGGNYGYTF. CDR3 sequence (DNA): TGCGCCAGCAGCCAAAGGAGCGGGGGAAACTATGGCTACACCTTC.